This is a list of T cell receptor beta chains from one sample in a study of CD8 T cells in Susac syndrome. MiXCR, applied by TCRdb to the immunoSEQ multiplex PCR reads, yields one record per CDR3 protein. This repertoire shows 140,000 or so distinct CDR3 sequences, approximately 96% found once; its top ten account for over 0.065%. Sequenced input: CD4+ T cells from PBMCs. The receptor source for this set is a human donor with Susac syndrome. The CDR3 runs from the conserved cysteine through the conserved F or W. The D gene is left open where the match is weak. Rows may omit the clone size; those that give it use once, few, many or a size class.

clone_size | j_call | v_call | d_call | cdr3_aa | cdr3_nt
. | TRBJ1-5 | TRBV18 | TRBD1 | CASSRLQGDSNQPQHF | TGTGCCAGCTCACGCCTCCAGGGGGATAGCAATCAGCCCCAGCATTTT
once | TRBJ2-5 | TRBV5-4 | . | CASKGSQETQYF | TGTGCCAGCAAAGGCAGCCAAGAGACCCAGTACTTC
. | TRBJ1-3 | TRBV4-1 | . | CASSQDLTISGNTIYF | TGCGCCAGCAGCCAAGATTTAACAATCTCTGGAAACACCATATATTTT
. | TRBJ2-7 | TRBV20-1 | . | CSARDSRSAYEQYF | TGCAGTGCTAGAGACTCCCGGTCGGCCTACGAGCAGTACTTC
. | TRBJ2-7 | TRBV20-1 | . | CSARDRGTRSRADEQYF | TGCAGTGCTAGAGATCGGGGAACCAGAAGCCGGGCTGACGAGCAGTACTTC
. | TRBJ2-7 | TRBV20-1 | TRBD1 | CSAREGQGWIGQYF | TGCAGTGCTAGAGAGGGACAGGGATGGATAGGGCAGTACTTC
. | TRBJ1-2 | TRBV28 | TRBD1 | CASTHGQGASFYGYTF | TGTGCCAGCACCCACGGACAGGGGGCCAGCTTTTATGGCTACACCTTC
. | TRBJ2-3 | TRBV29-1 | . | CSVSRGGRSTDTQYF | TGCAGCGTTTCACGTGGAGGGCGTAGCACAGATACGCAGTATTTT
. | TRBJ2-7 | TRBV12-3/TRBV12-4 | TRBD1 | CASSPGTGTYEQYF | TGTGCCAGCAGTCCCGGGACAGGCACCTACGAGCAGTACTTC
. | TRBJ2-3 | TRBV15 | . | CATSRDGTDTQYF | TGTGCCACCAGCAGAGATGGGACAGATACGCAGTATTTT
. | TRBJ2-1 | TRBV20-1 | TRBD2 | CSARGTSGGVYNEQFF | TGCAGTGCTAGGGGGACTAGCGGGGGGGTATACAATGAGCAGTTCTTC
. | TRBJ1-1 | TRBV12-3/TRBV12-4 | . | CASSLRATGTEAFF | TGTGCCAGCAGTTTAAGGGCCACGGGCACTGAAGCTTTCTTT
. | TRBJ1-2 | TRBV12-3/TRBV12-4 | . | CASTSGPFYGYTF | TGTGCCAGCACCTCGGGCCCCTTCTATGGCTACACCTTC
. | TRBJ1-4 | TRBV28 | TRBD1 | CASSSTGTANEKLFF | TGTGCCAGCAGTTCGACAGGGACGGCTAATGAAAAACTGTTTTTT
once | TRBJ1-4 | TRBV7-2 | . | CASSLLPATNEKLFF | TGTGCCAGCAGCTTATTACCTGCAACTAATGAAAAACTGTTTTTT
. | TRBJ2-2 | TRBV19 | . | CASKAGRTGELFF | TGTGCCAGTAAAGCAGGGAGGACCGGGGAGCTGTTTTTT
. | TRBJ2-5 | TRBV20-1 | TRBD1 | CSASMPGTEGTQYF | TGCAGTGCTAGTATGCCGGGGACAGAAGGGACCCAGTACTTC
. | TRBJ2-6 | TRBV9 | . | CASSVVGSGANVLTF | TGTGCCAGCAGCGTAGTGGGCTCTGGGGCCAACGTCCTGACTTTC
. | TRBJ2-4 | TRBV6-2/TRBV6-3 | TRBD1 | CASSSATGGRNIQYF | TGTGCCAGCAGTTCCGCGACAGGGGGCCGGAACATTCAGTACTTC
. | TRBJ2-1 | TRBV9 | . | CASSVGVGGYNEQFF | TGTGCCAGCAGCGTAGGGGTCGGGGGATACAATGAGCAGTTCTTC
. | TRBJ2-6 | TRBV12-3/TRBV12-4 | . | CASSFTGPGANVLTF | TGTGCCAGCAGTTTTACGGGGCCCGGGGCCAACGTCCTGACTTTC
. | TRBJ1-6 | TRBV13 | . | CASSLGRLNSPLHF | TGTGCCAGCAGCCTCGGGAGATTGAATTCACCCCTCCACTTT